These 2 T cell receptor beta chains originate from one sample sequenced in a study of shared clonotypes between healthy human individuals. This table comes from immunoSEQ multiplex PCR, and its TCRdb copy is limited to in-frame clones, with some not included. The data hold roughly 2,500,000 clones, with approximately 93% observed a single time. Sequencing was done on a sample of naive CD4+ T cells from PBMCs. Subset given: CD45RA+ positively selected. The source is a man aged 18-30 years in good health. Some clones in this sample may be carry-over from other donors' samples.

The V call is TRBV7-7, the J call TRBJ2-2; D is uncertain. The CDR3 sequence is 12 residues long. Germline V gene data show CDR1 as SSHAT and CDR2 as FNYEAQ (reference sequence). The V end was cut by 5 bases, the J end by 6 bases, with 7 bases between. CDR3 protein: CASSLDAGELFF. The CDR3 coding sequence is TGTGCCAGCAGCCTGGACGCCGGGGAGCTGTTTTTT.

The rearrangement joins TRBV11-2 to TRBJ2-1; 7 bases are shared with TRBD2. J gave up 2 bases and V 7 bases, and 11 bases lay outside the gene matches. The germline CDR1 and CDR2 sequences are SGHAT and FQNNGV. The CDR3 has 16 amino acids. CDR3: CASTSTTSITYNEQFF. Written as DNA, the CDR3 is TGTGCCAGCACTTCTACGACTAGCATAACCTACAATGAGCAGTTCTTC.